The entry below describes one T cell receptor (beta chain). Here immunoSEQ multiplex PCR was the method, and the copy in TCRdb shows in-frame clones only, minus some. The sample records 30,000 to 40,000 clones, just under 90% being singletons. This CDR3 has 14 residues. The germline gives CDR1 SNHLY, CDR2 FYNNEI. The V gene lost 5 bases and the J gene lost 3 bases, with 13 bases spanning the gap. This record comes from a study of neoadjuvant anti-PD-1 for oral cavity cancer. For the study at large: Most patients had three to four biweekly doses of 3 mg/kg nivolumab before resection.

This TCR was recovered from a person aged 40-85 years with oral cavity squamous cell carcinoma. The chain couples TRBV2 to TRBJ1-2; D is ambiguous. Specimen: PBMCs, collected before nivolumab (anti-PD-1) treatment. The CDR3 region is CASSLSPADYGYTF. CDR3 nucleotide sequence: TGTGCCAGCAGTTTGTCCCCAGCAGACTATGGCTACACCTTC.